This TCR beta chain was captured in a study of CD8 T cells in ankylosing spondylitis. Study outcomes and limitations: It was reported that disease-linked clones were significantly enriched in matched ankylosing spondylitis synovial fluid. Blood from ankylosing spondylitis patients appeared to carry a characteristic eight-variant TCR beta motif.

Each CDR3 protein is one row after TCRdb ran MiXCR on the 5' RACE reads. The sample has 670,000 or so distinct CDR3 sequences; over 15% are singletons. A remark on this clonotype: Its matching antigen is unknown.

Germline V CDR1 and CDR2: SQVTM, ANQGSEA. The CDR3 sequence is 12 residues long. V was clipped by 4 bases and J by 2 bases, with 8 bases between them. The chain joins TRBV29-1 to TRBJ2-5, with a possible D match to TRBD2 (5 bases). Sequencing was carried out using blood, either unsorted or a sorted T cell fraction (not recorded which). This TCR came from a male donor with ankylosing spondylitis. The CDR3 loop is CSVAPGQETQYF. CDR3 bases: TGCAGCGTTGCCCCGGGACAAGAGACCCAGTACTTC.